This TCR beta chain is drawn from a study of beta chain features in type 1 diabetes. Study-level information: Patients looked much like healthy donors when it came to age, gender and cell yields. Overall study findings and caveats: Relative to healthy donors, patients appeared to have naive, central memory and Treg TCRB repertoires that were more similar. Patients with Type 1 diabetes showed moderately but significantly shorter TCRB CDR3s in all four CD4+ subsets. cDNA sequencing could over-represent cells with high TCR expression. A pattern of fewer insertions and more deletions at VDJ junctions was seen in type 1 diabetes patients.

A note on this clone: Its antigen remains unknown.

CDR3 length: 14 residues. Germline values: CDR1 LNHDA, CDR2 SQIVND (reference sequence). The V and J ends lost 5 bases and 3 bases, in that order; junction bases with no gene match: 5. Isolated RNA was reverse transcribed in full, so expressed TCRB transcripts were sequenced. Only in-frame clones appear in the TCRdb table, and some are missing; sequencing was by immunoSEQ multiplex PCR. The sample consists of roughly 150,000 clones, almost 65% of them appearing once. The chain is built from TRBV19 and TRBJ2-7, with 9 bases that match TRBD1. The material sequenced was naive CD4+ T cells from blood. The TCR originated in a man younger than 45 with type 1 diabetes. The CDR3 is CASSPRQGVYEQYF. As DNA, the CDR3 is TGTGCCAGTAGTCCCAGACAGGGGGTCTACGAGCAGTACTTC. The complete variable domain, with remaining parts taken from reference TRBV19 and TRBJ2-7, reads DGGITQSPKYLFRKEGQNVTLSCEQNLNHDAMYWYRQDPGQGLRLIYYSQIVNDFQKGDIAEGYSVSREKKESFPLTVTSAQKNPTAFYLCASSPRQGVYEQYFGPGTRLTVT.